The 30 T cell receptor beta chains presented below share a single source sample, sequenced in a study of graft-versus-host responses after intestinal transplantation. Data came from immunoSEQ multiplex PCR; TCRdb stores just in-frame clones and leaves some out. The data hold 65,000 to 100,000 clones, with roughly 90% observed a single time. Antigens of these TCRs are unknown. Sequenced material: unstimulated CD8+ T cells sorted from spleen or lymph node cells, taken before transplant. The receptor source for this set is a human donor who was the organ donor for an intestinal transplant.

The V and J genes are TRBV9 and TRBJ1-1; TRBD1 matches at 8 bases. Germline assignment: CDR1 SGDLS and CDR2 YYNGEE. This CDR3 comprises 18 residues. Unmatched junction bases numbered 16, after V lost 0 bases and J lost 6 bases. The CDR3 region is CASSVESGRGHKVAEAFF. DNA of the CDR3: TGTGCCAGCAGCGTAGAGTCTGGCAGGGGGCATAAAGTCGCTGAAGCTTTCTTT.

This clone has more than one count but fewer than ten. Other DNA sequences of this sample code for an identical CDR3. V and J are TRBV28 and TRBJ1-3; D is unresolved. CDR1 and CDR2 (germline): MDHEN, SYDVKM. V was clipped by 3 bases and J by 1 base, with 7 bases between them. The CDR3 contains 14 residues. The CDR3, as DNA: TGTGCCAGCAGTTTCAGAGGTTCTGGAAACACCATATATTTT. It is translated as CASSFRGSGNTIYF.

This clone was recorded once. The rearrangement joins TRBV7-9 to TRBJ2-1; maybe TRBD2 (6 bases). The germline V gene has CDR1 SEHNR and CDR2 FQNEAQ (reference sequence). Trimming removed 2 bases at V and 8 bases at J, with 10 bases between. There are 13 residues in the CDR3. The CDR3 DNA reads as TGTGCCAGCAGCTTATCGGGGGTAGATGAGCAGTTCTTC. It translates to CASSLSGVDEQFF.

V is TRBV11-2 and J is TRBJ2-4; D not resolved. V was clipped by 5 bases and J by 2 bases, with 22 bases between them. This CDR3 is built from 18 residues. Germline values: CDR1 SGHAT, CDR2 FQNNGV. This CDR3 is CASSTTVASYPSKNIQYF. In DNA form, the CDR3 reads TGTGCCAGCAGCACTACGGTGGCTTCGTACCCCTCCAAAAACATTCAGTACTTC.

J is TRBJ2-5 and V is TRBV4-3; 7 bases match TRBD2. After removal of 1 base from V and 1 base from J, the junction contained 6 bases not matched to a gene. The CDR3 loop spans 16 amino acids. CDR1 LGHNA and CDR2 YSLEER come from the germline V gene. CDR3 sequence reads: CASSQARGEIQETQYF. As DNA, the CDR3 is TGCGCCAGCAGCCAAGCTCGGGGGGAGATCCAAGAGACCCAGTACTTC.

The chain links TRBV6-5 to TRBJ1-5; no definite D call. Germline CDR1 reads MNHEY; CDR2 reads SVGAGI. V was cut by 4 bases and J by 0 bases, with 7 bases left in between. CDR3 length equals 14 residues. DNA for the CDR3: TGTGCCAGCAGTTCACTCTATAGCAATCAGCCCCAGCATTTT. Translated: CASSSLYSNQPQHF.

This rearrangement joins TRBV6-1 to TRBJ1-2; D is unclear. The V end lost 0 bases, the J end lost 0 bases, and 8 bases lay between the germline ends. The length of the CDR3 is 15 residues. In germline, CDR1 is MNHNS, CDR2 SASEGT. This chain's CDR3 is CASSEASRTNYGYTF. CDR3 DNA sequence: TGTGCCAGCAGTGAAGCGAGCAGGACTAACTATGGCTACACCTTC.

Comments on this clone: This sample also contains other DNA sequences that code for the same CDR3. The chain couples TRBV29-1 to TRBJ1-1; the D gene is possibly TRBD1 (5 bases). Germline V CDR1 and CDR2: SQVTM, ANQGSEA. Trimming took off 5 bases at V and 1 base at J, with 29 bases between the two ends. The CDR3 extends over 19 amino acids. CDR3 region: CSVHRRTIRLATTNTEAFF. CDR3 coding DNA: TGCAGCGTTCATCGTCGGACAATTCGACTCGCCACTACGAACACTGAAGCTTTCTTT.

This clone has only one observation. CDR3 region: CASSPTGGTGELFF. In DNA form, the CDR3 reads TGTGCCAGCAGCCCAACGGGGGGCACCGGGGAGCTGTTTTTT. The chain combines TRBV7-2 with TRBJ2-2; 7 bases line up with TRBD2. Germline CDR1 reads SGHTA; CDR2 reads FQGNSA. This CDR3 region has 14 residues. The J segment lost 4 bases and the V segment lost 5 bases, leaving 4 bases of the junction unmatched.

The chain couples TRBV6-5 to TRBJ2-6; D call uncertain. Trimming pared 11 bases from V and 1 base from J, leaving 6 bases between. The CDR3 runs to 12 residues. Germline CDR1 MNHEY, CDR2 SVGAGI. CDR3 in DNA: TGTGCCGCGTCATCTGGGGCCAACGTCCTGACTTTC. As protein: CAASSGANVLTF.

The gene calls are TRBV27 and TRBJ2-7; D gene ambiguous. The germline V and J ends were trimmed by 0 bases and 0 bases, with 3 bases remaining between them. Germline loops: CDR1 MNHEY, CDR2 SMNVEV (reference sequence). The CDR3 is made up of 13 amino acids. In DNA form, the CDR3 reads TGTGCCAGCAGTTTATCCTTCTCCTACGAGCAGTACTTC. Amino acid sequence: CASSLSFSYEQYF.

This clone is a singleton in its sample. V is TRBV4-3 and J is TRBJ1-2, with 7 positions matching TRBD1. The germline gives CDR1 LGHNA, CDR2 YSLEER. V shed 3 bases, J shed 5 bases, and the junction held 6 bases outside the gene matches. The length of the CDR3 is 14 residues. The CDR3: CASSQMTGNYGYTF. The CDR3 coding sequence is TGCGCCAGCAGCCAGATGACAGGGAATTATGGCTACACCTTC.

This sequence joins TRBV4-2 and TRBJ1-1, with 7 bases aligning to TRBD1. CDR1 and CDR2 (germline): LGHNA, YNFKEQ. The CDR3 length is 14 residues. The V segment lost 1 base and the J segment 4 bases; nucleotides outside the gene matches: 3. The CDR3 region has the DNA TGTGCCAGCAGCCAAGGACAGGGTTCCACTGAAGCTTTCTTT. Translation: CASSQGQGSTEAFF.

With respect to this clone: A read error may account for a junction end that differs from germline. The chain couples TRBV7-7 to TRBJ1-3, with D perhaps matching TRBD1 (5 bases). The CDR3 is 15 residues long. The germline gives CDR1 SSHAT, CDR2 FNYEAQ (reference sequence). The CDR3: CASSQGTLPGNTIYF. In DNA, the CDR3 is TGTGCTAGCAGCCAGGGCACGCTCCCTGGAAACACCATATATTTT.

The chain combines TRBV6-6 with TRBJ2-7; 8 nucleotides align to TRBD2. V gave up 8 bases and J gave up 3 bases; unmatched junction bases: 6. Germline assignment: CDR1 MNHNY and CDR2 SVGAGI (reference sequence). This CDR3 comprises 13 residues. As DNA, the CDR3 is TGTGCCAGCGGTCTAGCGGGCCTCTACGAGCAGTACTTC. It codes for CASGLAGLYEQYF.

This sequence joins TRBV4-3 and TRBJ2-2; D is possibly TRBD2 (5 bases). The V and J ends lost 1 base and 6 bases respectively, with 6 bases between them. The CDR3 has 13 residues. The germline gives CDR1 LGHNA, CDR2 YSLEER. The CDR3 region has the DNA TGCGCCAGCAGCCAAGGCGGGCCCGGGGAGCTGTTTTTT. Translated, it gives CASSQGGPGELFF.

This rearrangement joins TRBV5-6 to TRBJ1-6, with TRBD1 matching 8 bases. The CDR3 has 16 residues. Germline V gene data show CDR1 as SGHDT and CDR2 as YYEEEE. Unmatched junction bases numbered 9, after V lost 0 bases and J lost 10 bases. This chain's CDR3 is CASSLGRDRRHSPLHF. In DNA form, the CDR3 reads TGTGCCAGCAGCTTGGGTCGGGACAGGAGGCACTCACCCCTCCACTTT.

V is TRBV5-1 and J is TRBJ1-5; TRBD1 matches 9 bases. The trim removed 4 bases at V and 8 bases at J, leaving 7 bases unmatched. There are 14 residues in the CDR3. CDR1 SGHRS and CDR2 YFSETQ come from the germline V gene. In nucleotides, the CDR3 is TGCGCCAGCAGCAAGACAGGGGGATCGGAGCCCCAGCATTTT. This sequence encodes CASSKTGGSEPQHF.

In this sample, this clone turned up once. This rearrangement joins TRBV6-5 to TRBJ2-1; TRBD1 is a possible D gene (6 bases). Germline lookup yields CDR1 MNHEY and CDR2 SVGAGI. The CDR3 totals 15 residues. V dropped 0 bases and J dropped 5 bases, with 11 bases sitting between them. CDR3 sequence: CASSYSGQGNNEQFF. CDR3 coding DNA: TGTGCCAGCAGTTACTCAGGGCAGGGGAACAATGAGCAGTTCTTC.

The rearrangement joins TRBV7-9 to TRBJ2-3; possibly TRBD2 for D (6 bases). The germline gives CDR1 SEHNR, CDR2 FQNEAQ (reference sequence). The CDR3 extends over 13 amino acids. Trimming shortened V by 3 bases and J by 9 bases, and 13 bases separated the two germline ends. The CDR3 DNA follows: TGTGCCAGCAGCTTCCAGGGTGGGGGGACGCAGTATTTT. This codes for CASSFQGGGTQYF.

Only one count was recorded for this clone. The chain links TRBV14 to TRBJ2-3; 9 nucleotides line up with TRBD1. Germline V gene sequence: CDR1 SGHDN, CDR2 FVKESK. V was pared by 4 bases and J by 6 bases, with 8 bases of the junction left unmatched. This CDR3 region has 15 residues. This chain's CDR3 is CASSPYRGRRDTQYF. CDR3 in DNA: TGTGCCAGCAGCCCCTACAGGGGGCGCAGGGATACGCAGTATTTT.

CDR3 in DNA: TGTGCCAGCAGCGCGGGGCCAGGACTAGCGTTCAATGAGCAGTTCTTC. This gives the protein CASSAGPGLAFNEQFF. The chain links TRBV9 to TRBJ2-1; 9 nucleotides align to TRBD2. Germline CDR1 and CDR2: SGDLS and YYNGEE. J was trimmed by 6 bases and V by 3 bases; bases with no gene match: 10. This CDR3 spans 16 amino acids.

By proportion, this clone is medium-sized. In DNA form, the CDR3 reads TGTGCCAGCAGCCCCCGAGCTAACTATGGCTACACCTTC. This gives the protein CASSPRANYGYTF. This rearrangement joins TRBV14 to TRBJ1-2; no reliable D call. The CDR3 totals 13 residues. V lost 4 bases, J lost 0 bases, and 6 bases lay in between. Per the germline V gene, CDR1 is SGHDN and CDR2 is FVKESK.

The CDR3 sequence: CASSLGSGNYGYTF. The CDR3, as DNA: TGTGCCAGCAGCTTAGGTTCAGGGAACTATGGCTACACCTTC. This chain uses TRBV7-9 with TRBJ1-2; D is perhaps TRBD1 (5 bases). Looked up from germline, CDR1 is SEHNR and CDR2 is FQNEAQ (reference sequence). Between the trimmed V and J ends, which lost 1 base and 2 bases, there was a span of 8 bases. The CDR3 sequence is 14 residues long.

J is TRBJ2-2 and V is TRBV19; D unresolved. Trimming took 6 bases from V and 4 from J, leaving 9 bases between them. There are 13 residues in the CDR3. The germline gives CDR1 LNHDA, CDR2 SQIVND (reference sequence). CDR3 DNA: TGTGCCAGTAGGTCCAGGCCCACCGGGGAGCTGTTTTTT. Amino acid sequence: CASRSRPTGELFF.

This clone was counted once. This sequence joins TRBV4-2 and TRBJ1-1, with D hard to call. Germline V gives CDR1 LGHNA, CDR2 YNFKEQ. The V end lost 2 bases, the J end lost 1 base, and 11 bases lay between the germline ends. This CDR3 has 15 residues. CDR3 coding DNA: TGTGCCAGCAGCCAATATGCTGCGGGGAACACTGAAGCTTTCTTT. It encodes CASSQYAAGNTEAFF.

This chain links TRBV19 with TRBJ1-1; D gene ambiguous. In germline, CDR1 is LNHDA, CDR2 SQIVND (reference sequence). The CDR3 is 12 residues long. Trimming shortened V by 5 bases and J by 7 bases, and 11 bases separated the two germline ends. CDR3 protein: CASSPANYEAFF. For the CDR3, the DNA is TGTGCCAGTAGTCCGGCCAACTATGAAGCTTTCTTT. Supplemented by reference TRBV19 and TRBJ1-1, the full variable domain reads DGGITQSPKYLFRKEGQNVTLSCEQNLNHDAMYWYRQDPGQGLRLIYYSQIVNDFQKGDIAEGYSVSREKKESFPLTVTSAQKNPTAFYLCASSPANYEAFFGQGTRLTVV.

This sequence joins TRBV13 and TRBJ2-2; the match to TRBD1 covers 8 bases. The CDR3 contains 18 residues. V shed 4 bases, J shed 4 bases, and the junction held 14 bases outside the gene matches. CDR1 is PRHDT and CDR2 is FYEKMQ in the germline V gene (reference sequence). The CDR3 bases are TGTGCCAGCAGCTCAGAGGTATGGGGACAGGACTTCACCGGGGAGCTGTTTTTT. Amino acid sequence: CASSSEVWGQDFTGELFF.

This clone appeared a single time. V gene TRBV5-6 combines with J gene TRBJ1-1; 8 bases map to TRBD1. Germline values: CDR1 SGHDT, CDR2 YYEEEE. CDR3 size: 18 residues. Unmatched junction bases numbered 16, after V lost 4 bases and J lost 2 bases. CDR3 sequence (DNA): TGTGCCAGCAGCGTACGACAGGGGTGGGGGGAGAAAAACACTGAAGCTTTCTTT. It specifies CASSVRQGWGEKNTEAFF.

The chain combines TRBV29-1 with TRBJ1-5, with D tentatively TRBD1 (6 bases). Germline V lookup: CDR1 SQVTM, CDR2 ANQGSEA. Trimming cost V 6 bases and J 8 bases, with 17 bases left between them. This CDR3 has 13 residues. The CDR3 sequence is CSVAQGFREPQHF. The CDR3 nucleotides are TGCAGCGTCGCACAGGGATTTCGCGAGCCCCAGCATTTT.